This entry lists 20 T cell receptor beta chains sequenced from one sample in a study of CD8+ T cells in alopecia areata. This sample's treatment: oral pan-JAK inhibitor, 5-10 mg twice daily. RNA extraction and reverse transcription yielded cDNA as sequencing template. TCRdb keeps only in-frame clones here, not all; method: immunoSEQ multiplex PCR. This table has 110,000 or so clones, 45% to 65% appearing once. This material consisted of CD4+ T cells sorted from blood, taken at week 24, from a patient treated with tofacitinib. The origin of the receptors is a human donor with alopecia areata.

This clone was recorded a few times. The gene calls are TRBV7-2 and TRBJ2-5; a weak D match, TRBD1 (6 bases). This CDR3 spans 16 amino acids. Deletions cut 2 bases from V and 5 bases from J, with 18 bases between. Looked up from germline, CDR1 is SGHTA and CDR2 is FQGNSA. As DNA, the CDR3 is TGTGCCAGCAGCTTACAAGCTGTGGGGGCTCAGGAGACCCAGTACTTC. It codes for CASSLQAVGAQETQYF. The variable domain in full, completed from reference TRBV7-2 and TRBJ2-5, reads GAGVSQSPSNKVTEKGKDVELRCDPISGHTALYWYRQSLGQGLEFLIYFQGNSAPDKSGLPSDRFSAERTGGSVSTLTIQRTQQEDSAVYLCASSLQAVGAQETQYFGPGTRLLVL.

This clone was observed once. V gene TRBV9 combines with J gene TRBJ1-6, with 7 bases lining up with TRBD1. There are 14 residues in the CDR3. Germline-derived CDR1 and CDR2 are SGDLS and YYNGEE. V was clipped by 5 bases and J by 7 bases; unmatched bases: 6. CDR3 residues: CASRAGTVNSPLHF. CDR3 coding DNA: TGTGCCAGCAGGGCCGGGACAGTCAATTCACCCCTCCACTTT.

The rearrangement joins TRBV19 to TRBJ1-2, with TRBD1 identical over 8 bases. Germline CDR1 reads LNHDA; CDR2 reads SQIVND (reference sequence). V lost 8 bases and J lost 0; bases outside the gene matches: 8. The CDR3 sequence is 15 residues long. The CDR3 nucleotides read TGTGCCAGTCAAACGACGACAGGGGCTAACTATGGCTACACCTTC. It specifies CASQTTTGANYGYTF.

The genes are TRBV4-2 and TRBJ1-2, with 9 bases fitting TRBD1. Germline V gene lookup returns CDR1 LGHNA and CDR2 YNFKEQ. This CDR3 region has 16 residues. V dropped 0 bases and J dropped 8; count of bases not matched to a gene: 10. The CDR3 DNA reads TGTGCCAGCAGCCAAGAAGGAACGGGACAGGGCGGAGGCTACACCTTC. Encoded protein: CASSQEGTGQGGGYTF.

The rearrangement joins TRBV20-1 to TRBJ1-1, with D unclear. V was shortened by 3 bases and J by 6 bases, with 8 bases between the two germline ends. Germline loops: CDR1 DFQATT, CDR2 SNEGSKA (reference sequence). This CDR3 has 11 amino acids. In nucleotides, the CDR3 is TGCAGTGCTAGGCCCAACTCTGAAGCTTTCTTT. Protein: CSARPNSEAFF.

CDR3 in amino acids: CAWPPGGGSNYGYTF. For the CDR3, the DNA is TGTGCCTGGCCCCCGGGCGGGGGCTCTAACTATGGCTACACCTTC. The chain links TRBV30 to TRBJ1-2; weak D call: TRBD1 (6 bases). V dropped 5 bases and J dropped 0 bases, with 16 bases sitting between them. The germline CDR1 and CDR2 sequences are GTSNPN and SVGIG (reference sequence). The CDR3 is made up of 15 amino acids.

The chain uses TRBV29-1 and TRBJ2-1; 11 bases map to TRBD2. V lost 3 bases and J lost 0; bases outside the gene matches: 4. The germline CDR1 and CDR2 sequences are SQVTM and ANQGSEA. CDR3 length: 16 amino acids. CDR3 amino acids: CSVDVLAGGSYNEQFF. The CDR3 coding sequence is TGCAGCGTTGACGTTCTAGCGGGGGGCTCCTACAATGAGCAGTTCTTC.

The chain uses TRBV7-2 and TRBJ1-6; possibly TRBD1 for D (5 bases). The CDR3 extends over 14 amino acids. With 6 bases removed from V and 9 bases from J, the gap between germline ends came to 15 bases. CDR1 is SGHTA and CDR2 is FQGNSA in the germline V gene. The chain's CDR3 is CASRPRGGRSPLHF. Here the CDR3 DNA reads TGTGCCAGCAGGCCTCGGGGGGGACGTTCACCCCTCCACTTT. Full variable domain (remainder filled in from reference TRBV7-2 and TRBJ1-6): GAGVSQSPSNKVTEKGKDVELRCDPISGHTALYWYRQSLGQGLEFLIYFQGNSAPDKSGLPSDRFSAERTGGSVSTLTIQRTQQEDSAVYLCASRPRGGRSPLHFGNGTRLTVT.

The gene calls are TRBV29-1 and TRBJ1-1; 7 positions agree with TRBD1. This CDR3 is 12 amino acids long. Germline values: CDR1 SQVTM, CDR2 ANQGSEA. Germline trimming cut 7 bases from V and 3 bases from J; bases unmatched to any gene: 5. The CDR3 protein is CSGMGQHTEAFF. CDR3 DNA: TGCAGCGGGATGGGACAGCACACTGAAGCTTTCTTT.

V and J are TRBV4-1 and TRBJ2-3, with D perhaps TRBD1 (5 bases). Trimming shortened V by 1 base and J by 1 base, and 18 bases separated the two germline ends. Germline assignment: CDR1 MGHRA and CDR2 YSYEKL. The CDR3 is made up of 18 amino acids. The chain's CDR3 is CASSQGPKTVSRTDTQYF. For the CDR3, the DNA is TGCGCCAGCAGCCAAGGGCCCAAGACAGTTTCCCGCACAGATACGCAGTATTTT.

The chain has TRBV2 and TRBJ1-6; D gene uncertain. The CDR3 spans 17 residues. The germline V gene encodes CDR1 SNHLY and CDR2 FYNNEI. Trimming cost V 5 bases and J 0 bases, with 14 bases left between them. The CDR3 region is CASSRTPPNSYNSPLHF. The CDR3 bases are TGTGCCAGCAGTCGTACTCCGCCTAACTCCTATAATTCACCCCTCCACTTT.

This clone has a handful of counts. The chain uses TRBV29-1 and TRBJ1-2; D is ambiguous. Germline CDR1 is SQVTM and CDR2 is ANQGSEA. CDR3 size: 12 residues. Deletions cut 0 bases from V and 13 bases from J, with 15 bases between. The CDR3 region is CSVEDPGWPCTF. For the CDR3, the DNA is TGCAGCGTTGAAGATCCCGGGTGGCCTTGCACCTTC.

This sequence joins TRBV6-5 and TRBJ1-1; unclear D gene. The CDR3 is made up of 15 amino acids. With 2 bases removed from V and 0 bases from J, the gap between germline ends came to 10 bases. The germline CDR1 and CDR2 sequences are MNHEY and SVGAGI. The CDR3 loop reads CASSYQGQVNTEAFF. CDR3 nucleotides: TGTGCCAGCAGTTACCAAGGGCAGGTGAACACTGAAGCTTTCTTT.

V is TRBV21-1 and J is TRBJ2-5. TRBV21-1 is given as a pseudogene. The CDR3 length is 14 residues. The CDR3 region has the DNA TGTGCCAGCAGACATAGCCTCCGGGACGGGACCCAGTACTTC. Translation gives CASRHSLRDGTQYF.

The CDR3 protein is CASSGIPGQGTEAFF. DNA for the CDR3: TGTGCCAGCAGCGGAATCCCGGGACAGGGCACTGAAGCTTTCTTT. The chain joins TRBV9 to TRBJ1-1, with 9 positions matching TRBD1. The germline V gene has CDR1 SGDLS and CDR2 YYNGEE. The CDR3 is 15 residues long. V gave up 3 bases and J gave up 4 bases; unmatched junction bases: 7.

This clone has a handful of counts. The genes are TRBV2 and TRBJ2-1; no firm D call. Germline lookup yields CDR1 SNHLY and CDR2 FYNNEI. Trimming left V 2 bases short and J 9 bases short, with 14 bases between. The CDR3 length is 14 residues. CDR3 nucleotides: TGTGCCAGCAGTGAAAGCCCAACCTGGACTGAGCAGTTCTTC. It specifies CASSESPTWTEQFF.

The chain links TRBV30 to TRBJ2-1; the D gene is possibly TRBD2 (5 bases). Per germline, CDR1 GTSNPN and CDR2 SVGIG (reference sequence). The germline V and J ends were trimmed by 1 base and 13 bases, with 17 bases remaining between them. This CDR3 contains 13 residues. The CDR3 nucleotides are TGTGCCTGGAGTGGGTCTGCCGGCGGGTCTCAGTTCTTC. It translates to CAWSGSAGGSQFF.

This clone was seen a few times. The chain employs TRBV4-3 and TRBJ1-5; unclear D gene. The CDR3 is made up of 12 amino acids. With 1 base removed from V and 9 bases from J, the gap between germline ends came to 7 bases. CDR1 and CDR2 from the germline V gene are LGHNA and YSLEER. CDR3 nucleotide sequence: TGCGCCAGCAGCCAAGTTGGCGGGCCCCAGCATTTT. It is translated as CASSQVGGPQHF.

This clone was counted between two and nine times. In DNA form, the CDR3 reads TGCGCCAGCAGCCAACAGGGGGCGAGGCAGCCCCAGCATTTT. Protein product: CASSQQGARQPQHF. V gene TRBV4-1 combines with J gene TRBJ1-5, with 8 bases identical to TRBD1. V trimming: 2 bases; J trimming: 7 bases; junction bases outside the gene matches: 4. This CDR3 has 14 residues. Germline loops: CDR1 MGHRA, CDR2 YSYEKL.

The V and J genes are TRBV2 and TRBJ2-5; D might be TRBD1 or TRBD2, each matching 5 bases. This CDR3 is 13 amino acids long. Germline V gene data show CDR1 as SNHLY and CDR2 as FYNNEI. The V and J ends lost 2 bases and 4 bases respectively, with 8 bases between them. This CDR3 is CASSETGRETQYF. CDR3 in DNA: TGTGCCAGCAGTGAAACGGGGCGAGAGACCCAGTACTTC.